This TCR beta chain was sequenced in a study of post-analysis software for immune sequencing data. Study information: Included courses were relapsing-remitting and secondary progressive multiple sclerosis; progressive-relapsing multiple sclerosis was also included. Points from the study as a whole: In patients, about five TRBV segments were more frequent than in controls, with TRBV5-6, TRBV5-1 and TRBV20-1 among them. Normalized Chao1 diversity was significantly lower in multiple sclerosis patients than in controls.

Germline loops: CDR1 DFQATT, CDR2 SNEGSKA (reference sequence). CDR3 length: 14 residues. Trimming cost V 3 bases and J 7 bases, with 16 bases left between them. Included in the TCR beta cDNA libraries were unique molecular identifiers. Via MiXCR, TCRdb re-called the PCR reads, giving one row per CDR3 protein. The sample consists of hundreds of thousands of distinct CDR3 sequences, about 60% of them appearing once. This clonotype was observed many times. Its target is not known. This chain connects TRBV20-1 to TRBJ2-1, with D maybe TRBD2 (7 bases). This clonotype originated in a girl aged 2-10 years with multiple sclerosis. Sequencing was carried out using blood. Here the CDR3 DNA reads TGCAGTGCTAGGGGGGGGCAAGAGGTAAATGAGCAGTTCTTC. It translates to CSARGGQEVNEQFF.